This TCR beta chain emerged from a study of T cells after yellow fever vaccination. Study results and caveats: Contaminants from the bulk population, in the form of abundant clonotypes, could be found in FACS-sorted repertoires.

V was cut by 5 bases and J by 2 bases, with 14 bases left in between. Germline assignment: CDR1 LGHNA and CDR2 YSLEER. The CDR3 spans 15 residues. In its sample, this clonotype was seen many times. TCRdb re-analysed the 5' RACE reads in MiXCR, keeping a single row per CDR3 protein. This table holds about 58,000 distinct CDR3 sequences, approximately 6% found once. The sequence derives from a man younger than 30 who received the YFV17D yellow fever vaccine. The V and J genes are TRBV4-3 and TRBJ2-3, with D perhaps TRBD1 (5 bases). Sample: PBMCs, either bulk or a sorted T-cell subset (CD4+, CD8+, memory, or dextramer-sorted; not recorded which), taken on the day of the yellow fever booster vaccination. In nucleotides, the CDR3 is TGCGCCAGCAGCGTAGTAGGGGCCCTCACAGATACGCAGTATTTT. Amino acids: CASSVVGALTDTQYF.